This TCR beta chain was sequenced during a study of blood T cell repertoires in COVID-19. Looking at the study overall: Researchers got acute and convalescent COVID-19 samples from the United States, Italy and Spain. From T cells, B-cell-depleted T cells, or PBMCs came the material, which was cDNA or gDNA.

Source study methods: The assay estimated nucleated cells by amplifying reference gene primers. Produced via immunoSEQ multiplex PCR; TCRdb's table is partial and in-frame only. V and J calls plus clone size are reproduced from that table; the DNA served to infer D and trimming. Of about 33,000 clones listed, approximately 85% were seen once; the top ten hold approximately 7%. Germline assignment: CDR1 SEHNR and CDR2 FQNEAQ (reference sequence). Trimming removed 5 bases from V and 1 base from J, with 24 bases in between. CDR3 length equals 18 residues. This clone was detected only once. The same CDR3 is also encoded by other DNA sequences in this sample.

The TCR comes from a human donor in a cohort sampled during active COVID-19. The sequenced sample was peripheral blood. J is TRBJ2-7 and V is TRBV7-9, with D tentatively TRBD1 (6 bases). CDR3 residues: CASSPRDPYRDNSYEQYF. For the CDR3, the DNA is TGTGCCAGCAGCCCCCGGGACCCTTATCGGGACAATTCCTACGAGCAGTACTTC.